Sequencing of this T cell receptor beta chain was carried out in a study of blood T cell repertoires in COVID-19. Study in general: COVID-19 samples, acute and convalescent, were from the United States, Italy and Spain. In each case, the material was cDNA or gDNA derived from T cells, B-cell-depleted T cells, or PBMCs.

As handled by the study authors: Quantification of nucleated cells was approximated via reference gene primer amplification. TCRdb's table, derived via immunoSEQ multiplex PCR, lists solely in-frame clones and lacks some. V and J calls plus clone size are reproduced from that table; the DNA served to infer D and trimming. Of approximately 120,000 clones in the sample, approximately 89% were seen once. Germline CDR1 and CDR2: MNHEY and SMNVEV (reference sequence). V was trimmed by 6 bases and J by 0 bases, leaving 15 bases between them. This CDR3 is 15 amino acids long. This TCR was sampled from a woman aged 80 or older with COVID-19, enrolled during active disease. The sample was peripheral blood. The chain uses TRBV27 and TRBJ2-7; D perhaps matches TRBD1 (6 bases). CDR3 DNA sequence: TGTGCCAGCAGCCCCCGGGACATGAGCTCCTACGAGCAGTACTTC. It codes for CASSPRDMSSYEQYF.